This passage covers 25 T cell receptor beta chains from one sample sequenced in a study of blood T cell repertoires in COVID-19 (dated by TCRdb to about 2020). Receptor libraries were prepared by the immunoSEQ multiplex PCR assay. The table comes from immuneACCESS by way of TCRdb, which keeps in-frame sequences with V and J called. Part of the clones is missing from these tables; in studies checked, under half for an unresolved V gene and the rest for unknown reasons. This sample lists 200,000 to 250,000 clones; roughly 86% were detected once. The ten most abundant clones make up roughly 12% of the sample. The sample consisted of peripheral blood. The receptors come from a man aged 80 or over with acute or convalescent COVID-19.

The rearrangement links TRBV7-2 to TRBJ1-5; unclear D gene. CDR3 length equals 15 residues. Germline V gene lookup returns CDR1 SGHTA and CDR2 FQGNSA. The ends were cut back, 2 bases at V and 0 bases at J, with 8 bases in the middle. The DNA for the CDR3 is TGTGCCAGCAGCTTAAGCGGGTCTAGCAATCAGCCCCAGCATTTT. Translated: CASSLSGSSNQPQHF.

The chain couples TRBV10-3 to TRBJ1-3; 7 positions agree with TRBD1. The length of the CDR3 is 16 residues. Germline CDR1 and CDR2: ENHRY and SYGVKD. With 4 bases clipped from V and 0 bases from J, the junction kept 6 bases outside the gene matches. This CDR3 is CAISAARDSSGNTIYF. The CDR3 region has the DNA TGTGCCATCAGTGCCGCTCGGGACAGCTCTGGAAACACCATATATTTT.

This rearrangement joins TRBV3-1 (or the pseudogene TRBV3-2) to TRBJ1-2, with D maybe TRBD1 (6 bases). The V and J ends lost 1 base and 2 bases respectively, with 11 bases between them. This CDR3 has 15 residues. The germline gives CDR1 LGHDT, CDR2 YNNKEL (reference sequence). CDR3 in amino acids: CASSQVRGGNYGYTF. CDR3 in DNA: TGTGCCAGCAGCCAAGTCCGTGGGGGCAACTATGGCTACACCTTC.

V usage is TRBV28 and J usage is TRBJ2-7; 9 bases line up with TRBD1. CDR3 length equals 15 residues. With 5 bases clipped from V and 7 bases from J, the junction kept 12 bases outside the gene matches. The germline CDR1 and CDR2 sequences are MDHEN and SYDVKM. The CDR3: CASSTLQGATGEQYF. In nucleotides, the CDR3 is TGTGCCAGCAGTACCCTACAGGGGGCGACAGGGGAGCAGTACTTC.

The genes are TRBV19 and TRBJ2-7; 11 bases agree with TRBD1. CDR1 LNHDA and CDR2 SQIVND come from the germline V gene (reference sequence). J was trimmed by 7 bases and V by 8 bases; bases with no gene match: 10. This CDR3 contains 14 residues. DNA of the CDR3: TGTGCCAGTGCTACCGGACAGGGGGCGAAGGAGCAGTACTTC. Translated: CASATGQGAKEQYF.

This clone was seen only once. The chain combines TRBV18 with TRBJ1-1; D gene unclear. This CDR3 spans 13 amino acids. Germline CDR1 is KGHSH and CDR2 is LQKENI. V lost 3 bases, J lost 1 base, and 6 bases lay in between. CDR3 in DNA: TGTGCCAGCTCACCGGGCCGGAACACTGAAGCTTTCTTT. Amino acid sequence: CASSPGRNTEAFF.

This chain connects TRBV9 to TRBJ2-3; 7 bases match TRBD2. V shed 4 bases and J 4 bases; nucleotides not matched to a gene: 6. The germline V gene encodes CDR1 SGDLS and CDR2 YYNGEE. The CDR3 totals 14 residues. Here the CDR3 reads CASSPSSGADTQYF. CDR3 DNA sequence: TGTGCCAGCAGCCCGTCGAGCGGGGCAGATACGCAGTATTTT.

This chain connects TRBV18 to TRBJ2-7; no definite D call. The germline gives CDR1 KGHSH, CDR2 LQKENI. The CDR3 runs 11 residues. Trimming removed 4 bases at V and 4 bases at J, with 5 bases between. The CDR3 DNA is TGTGCCAGCTCACATCAGTACGAGCAGTACTTC. Its translation is CASSHQYEQYF.

V is TRBV10-3 and J is TRBJ2-5, with 7 nucleotides matching TRBD1. Germline CDR1 reads ENHRY; CDR2 reads SYGVKD. J lost 1 base, V lost 11 bases, and 7 bases had no gene match. The CDR3 is made up of 13 amino acids. As DNA, the CDR3 is TGTGCCGTCTCTAGGGGGCTCCAAGAGACCCAGTACTTC. Its translation: CAVSRGLQETQYF.

This sequence joins TRBV3-1 (or the pseudogene TRBV3-2) and TRBJ2-7; no firm D call. This CDR3 comprises 14 residues. The germline gives CDR1 LGHDT, CDR2 YNNKEL (reference sequence). Trimming left V 0 bases short and J 2 bases short, with 8 bases between. CDR3 amino acids: CASSQDTRTYEQYF. The CDR3 DNA is TGTGCCAGCAGCCAAGATACGAGGACCTACGAGCAGTACTTC.

The V gene is TRBV12-3 or TRBV12-4, the J gene TRBJ2-5; 7 bases align to TRBD1. V lost 7 bases, J lost 5 bases, and 7 bases stayed unmatched. This CDR3 contains 13 residues. The CDR3 loop is CASTRGRQETQYF. In nucleotides, the CDR3 is TGTGCCAGCACGAGGGGGCGCCAGGAGACCCAGTACTTC.

This sequence joins TRBV7-6 and TRBJ2-5, with D unresolved. Per germline, CDR1 SGHVS and CDR2 FNYEAQ. The V and J ends lost 5 bases and 5 bases respectively, with 9 bases between them. The CDR3 is 12 amino acids. The CDR3, as DNA: TGTGCCAGCAGCCAATCGGAGGAGACCCAGTACTTC. Translating gives CASSQSEETQYF.

V usage is TRBV11-2 and J usage is TRBJ2-7; 7 nucleotides agree with TRBD2. After removal of 0 bases from V and 3 bases from J, the junction contained 5 bases not matched to a gene. Looked up from germline, CDR1 is SGHAT and CDR2 is FQNNGV. This CDR3 has 15 amino acids. CDR3 sequence: CASSLELAWHYEQYF. Written as DNA, the CDR3 is TGTGCCAGCAGCTTAGAACTAGCGTGGCACTACGAGCAGTACTTC.

The V call is TRBV2, the J call TRBJ1-1; TRBD1 is a possible D gene (6 bases). The CDR3 has 12 residues. In germline, CDR1 is SNHLY, CDR2 FYNNEI. V was pared by 3 bases and J by 10 bases, with 12 bases between. DNA of the CDR3: TGTGCCAGCAGTGAGCACGGGGGGCGAGCTTTCTTT. Its protein product is CASSEHGGRAFF.

The CDR3 DNA reads TGTGCCAGCAGCGACGGACAGAACACTGAAGCTTTCTTT. Encoded protein: CASSDGQNTEAFF. The V call is TRBV11-2, the J call TRBJ1-1; tentative D call: TRBD1 (5 bases). This CDR3 spans 13 amino acids. Per germline, CDR1 SGHAT and CDR2 FQNNGV. V was cut by 5 bases and J by 1 base, with 8 bases left in between.

The count of this clone is one. The V call is TRBV6-5, the J call TRBJ2-7, with 12 bases that match TRBD2. The trim removed 4 bases at V and 4 bases at J, leaving 5 bases unmatched. The CDR3 extends over 15 amino acids. The germline V gene has CDR1 MNHEY and CDR2 SVGAGI. The DNA of the CDR3 is TGTGCCAGCAGTTCGACTAGCGGGAGAAGTTACGAGCAGTACTTC. Protein: CASSSTSGRSYEQYF.

CDR3 nucleotides: TGTGCCAGCAGCTTAGAAGGGGGTACAAACACCATATATTTT. It translates to CASSLEGGTNTIYF. The chain uses TRBV7-9 and TRBJ1-3; possibly TRBD1 for D (6 bases). The CDR3 runs 14 residues. The germline V gene has CDR1 SEHNR and CDR2 FQNEAQ (reference sequence). V dropped 1 base and J dropped 6 bases, with 10 bases sitting between them.

V and J are TRBV5-1 and TRBJ2-2; perhaps TRBD1 as D (5 bases). The germline V gene has CDR1 SGHRS and CDR2 YFSETQ. CDR3 length: 14 residues. Deletions cut 3 bases from V and 7 bases from J, with 13 bases between. The chain's CDR3 is CASSSTERYGELFF. CDR3 bases: TGCGCCAGCAGCTCGACAGAGCGATACGGGGAGCTGTTTTTT.

The chain combines TRBV4-1 with TRBJ2-2, with D uncertain. The CDR3 consists of 14 residues. Trimming removed 0 bases from V and 2 bases from J, with 4 bases in between. The germline gives CDR1 MGHRA, CDR2 YSYEKL. CDR3 in amino acids: CASSQDLNTGELFF. The CDR3 DNA reads as TGCGCCAGCAGCCAAGATCTTAACACCGGGGAGCTGTTTTTT.

The CDR3 spells CATSVADSASGANVLTF. The CDR3 DNA is TGTGCCACCTCGGTCGCCGATTCTGCTTCTGGGGCCAACGTCCTGACTTTC. The rearrangement joins TRBV24-1 to TRBJ2-6; no firm D call. The V gene's germline CDR1 is KGHDR and CDR2 SFDVKD. There are 17 residues in the CDR3. V was shortened by 9 bases and J by 1 base, with 18 bases between the two germline ends.

The V call is TRBV7-2, the J call TRBJ2-5; D gene uncertain. CDR1 is SGHTA and CDR2 is FQGNSA in the germline V gene. The CDR3 runs 14 residues. The V end lost 1 base, the J end lost 2 bases, and 8 bases lay between the germline ends. The CDR3 region is CASSLVNRQETQYF. The CDR3 DNA sequence: TGTGCCAGCAGCTTAGTGAACAGACAAGAGACCCAGTACTTC.

V is TRBV6-5 and J is TRBJ1-1, with TRBD1 matching 8 bases. Germline-derived CDR1 and CDR2 are MNHEY and SVGAGI. This CDR3 is 13 amino acids long. V was clipped by 4 bases and J by 8 bases; unmatched bases: 6. CDR3 in amino acids: CASSSPDRGEAFF. For the CDR3, the DNA is TGTGCCAGCAGTTCCCCCGACAGGGGCGAAGCTTTCTTT.

The rearrangement links TRBV10-2 to TRBJ2-5; D not resolved. CDR1 and CDR2 (germline): WSHSY, SAAADI. The CDR3 is 13 amino acids. The V and J ends lost 4 bases and 1 base respectively, with 7 bases between them. In nucleotides, the CDR3 is TGCGCCAGCAGTGTACTGCCCCAAGAGACCCAGTACTTC. Translating it yields CASSVLPQETQYF.

The rearrangement joins TRBV4-1 to TRBJ2-7, with TRBD1 identical over 10 bases. The J segment lost 9 bases and the V segment lost 3 bases, leaving 20 bases of the junction unmatched. Germline CDR1 MGHRA, CDR2 YSYEKL. This CDR3 comprises 18 residues. The CDR3 coding sequence is TGCGCCAGCAGCCAGGCCGGGACAGGGGAGGCTGTTTCGGTGGGGCAGTACTTC. Protein: CASSQAGTGEAVSVGQYF.

The chain recombines TRBV19 with TRBJ2-5; D is possibly TRBD1 (6 bases). CDR3 length equals 16 residues. V dropped 3 bases and J dropped 2 bases, with 16 bases sitting between them. CDR1 and CDR2 from the germline V gene are LNHDA and SQIVND (reference sequence). The CDR3 reads CASSIGFGQGQETQYF. CDR3 in DNA: TGTGCCAGTAGTATTGGATTCGGGCAGGGGCAAGAGACCCAGTACTTC.